These 2 T cell receptor beta chains came from one sample sequenced in a study of breast tumors, draining lymph nodes, adjacent tissues. TCRdb processed the multiplex PCR reads anew with MiXCR; each CDR3 protein has one entry. Of about 230,000 distinct CDR3 sequences listed, about 30% are singletons. Samples came from axillary lymph nodes draining the breast cancer. The sample was axillary lymph node tissue. The receptors were gathered from a female donor with breast cancer. Some clones in this sample may be carry-over from other donors' samples.

This clonotype was observed at least ten times. V gene TRBV18 combines with J gene TRBJ1-6; D might be TRBD1 (5 bases). Between the trimmed V and J ends, which lost 3 bases and 7 bases, there was a span of 13 bases. CDR3 length: 15 amino acids. CDR1 is KGHSH, CDR2 LQKENI, per germline. CDR3 sequence (DNA): TGTGCCAGCTCACCCTATGACAGCGGGAATTCACCCCTCCACTTT. Translated: CASSPYDSGNSPLHF. The full variable domain, rest sourced from reference TRBV18 and TRBJ1-6, is NAGVMQNPRHLVRRRGQEARLRCSPMKGHSHVYWYRQLPEEGLKFMVYLQKENIIDESGMPKERFSAEFPKEGPSILRIQQVVRGDSAAYFCASSPYDSGNSPLHFGNGTRLTVT.

This clonotype was counted at least ten times. The rearrangement uses TRBV7-9 and TRBJ1-4; D remains ambiguous. CDR1 and CDR2 (germline): SEHNR, FQNEAQ (reference sequence). The length of the CDR3 is 16 residues. Trimming removed 1 base from V and 0 bases from J, with 9 bases in between. DNA for the CDR3: TGTGCCAGCAGCTTAGGAGGTAGCGCAACTAATGAAAAACTGTTTTTT. Translation: CASSLGGSATNEKLFF. The entire variable domain, with the rest obtained from reference TRBV7-9 and TRBJ1-4, is as follows: DTGVSQNPRHKITKRGQNVTFRCDPISEHNRLYWYRQTLGQGPEFLTYFQNEAQLEKSRLLSDRFSAERPKGSFSTLEIQRTEQGDSAMYLCASSLGGSATNEKLFFGSGTQLSVL.